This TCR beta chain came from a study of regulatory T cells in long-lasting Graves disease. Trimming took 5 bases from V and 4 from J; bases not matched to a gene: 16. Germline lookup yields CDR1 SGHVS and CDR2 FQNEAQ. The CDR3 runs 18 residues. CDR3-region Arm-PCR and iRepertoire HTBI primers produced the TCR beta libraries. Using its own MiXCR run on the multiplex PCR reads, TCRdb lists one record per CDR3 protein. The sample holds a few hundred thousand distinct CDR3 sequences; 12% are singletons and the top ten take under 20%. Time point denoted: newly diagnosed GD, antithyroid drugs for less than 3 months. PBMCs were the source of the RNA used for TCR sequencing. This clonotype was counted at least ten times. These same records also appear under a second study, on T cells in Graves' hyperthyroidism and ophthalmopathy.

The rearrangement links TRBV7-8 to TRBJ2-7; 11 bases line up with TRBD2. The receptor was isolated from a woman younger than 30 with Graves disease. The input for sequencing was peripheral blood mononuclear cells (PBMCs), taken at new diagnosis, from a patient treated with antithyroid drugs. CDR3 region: CASSLEYRVAGGSYEQYF. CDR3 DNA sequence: TGTGCCAGCAGCCTCGAATATCGTGTAGCGGGAGGGTCTTACGAGCAGTACTTC.